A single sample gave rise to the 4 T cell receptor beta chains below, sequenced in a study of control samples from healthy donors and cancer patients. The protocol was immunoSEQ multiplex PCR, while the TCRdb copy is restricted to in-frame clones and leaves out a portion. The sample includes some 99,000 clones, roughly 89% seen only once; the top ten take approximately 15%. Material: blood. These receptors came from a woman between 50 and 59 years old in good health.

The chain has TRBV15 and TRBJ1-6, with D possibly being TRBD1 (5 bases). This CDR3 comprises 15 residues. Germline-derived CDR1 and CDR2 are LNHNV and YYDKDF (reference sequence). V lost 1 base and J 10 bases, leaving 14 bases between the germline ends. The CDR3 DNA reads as TGTGCCACCAGCAGAGCCGACAAGGGGACCTCACCCCTCCACTTT. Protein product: CATSRADKGTSPLHF.

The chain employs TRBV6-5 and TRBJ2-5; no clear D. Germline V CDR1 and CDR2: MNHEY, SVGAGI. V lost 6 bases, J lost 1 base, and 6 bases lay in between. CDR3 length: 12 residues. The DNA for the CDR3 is TGTGCCAGCAGGGGTCCCCAAGAGACCCAGTACTTC. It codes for CASRGPQETQYF.

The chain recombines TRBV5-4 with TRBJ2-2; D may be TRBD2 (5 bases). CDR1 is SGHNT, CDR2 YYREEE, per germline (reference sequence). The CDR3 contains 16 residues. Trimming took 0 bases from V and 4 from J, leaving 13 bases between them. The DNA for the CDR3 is TGTGCCAGCAGCTTGGTAGTCGGGGTTGGCACCGGGGAGCTGTTTTTT. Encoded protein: CASSLVVGVGTGELFF.

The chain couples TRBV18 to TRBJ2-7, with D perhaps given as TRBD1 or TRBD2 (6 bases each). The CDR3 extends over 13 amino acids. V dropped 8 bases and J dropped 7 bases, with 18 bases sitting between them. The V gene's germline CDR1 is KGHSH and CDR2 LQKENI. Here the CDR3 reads CASQDQRGAEQYV. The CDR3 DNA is TGTGCCAGCCAGGACCAAAGGGGGGCAGAGCAGTACGTC.